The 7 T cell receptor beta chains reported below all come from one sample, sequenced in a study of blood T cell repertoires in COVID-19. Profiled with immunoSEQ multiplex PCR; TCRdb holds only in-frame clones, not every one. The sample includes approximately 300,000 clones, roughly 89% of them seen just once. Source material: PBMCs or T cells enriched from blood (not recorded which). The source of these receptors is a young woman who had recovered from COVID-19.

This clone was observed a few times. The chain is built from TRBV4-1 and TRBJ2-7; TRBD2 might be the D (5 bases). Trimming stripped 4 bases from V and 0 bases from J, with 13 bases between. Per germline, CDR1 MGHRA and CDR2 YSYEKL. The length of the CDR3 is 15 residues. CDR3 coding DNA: TGCGCCAGCAGCCCATTACTCGGGGTCTCCTACGAGCAGTACTTC. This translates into CASSPLLGVSYEQYF.

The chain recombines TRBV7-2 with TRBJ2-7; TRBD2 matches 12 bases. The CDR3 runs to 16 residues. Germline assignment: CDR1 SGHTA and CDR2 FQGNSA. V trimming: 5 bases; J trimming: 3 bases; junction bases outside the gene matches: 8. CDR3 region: CASSPGASGRGYEQYF. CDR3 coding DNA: TGTGCCAGCAGCCCCGGGGCTAGCGGGAGGGGCTACGAGCAGTACTTC.

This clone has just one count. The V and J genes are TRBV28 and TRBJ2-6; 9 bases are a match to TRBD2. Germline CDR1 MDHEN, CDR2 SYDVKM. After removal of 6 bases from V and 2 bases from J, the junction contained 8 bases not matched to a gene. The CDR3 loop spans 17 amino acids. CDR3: CASSFLAGITGANVLTF. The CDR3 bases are TGTGCCAGCAGCTTTCTAGCGGGAATAACTGGGGCCAACGTCCTGACTTTC.

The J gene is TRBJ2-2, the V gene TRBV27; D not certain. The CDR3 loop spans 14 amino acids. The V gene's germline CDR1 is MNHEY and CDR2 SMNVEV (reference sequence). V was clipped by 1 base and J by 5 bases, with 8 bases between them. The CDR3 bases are TGTGCCAGCAGTTTATACGCCGGGACCGGGGAGCTGTTTTTT. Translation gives CASSLYAGTGELFF.

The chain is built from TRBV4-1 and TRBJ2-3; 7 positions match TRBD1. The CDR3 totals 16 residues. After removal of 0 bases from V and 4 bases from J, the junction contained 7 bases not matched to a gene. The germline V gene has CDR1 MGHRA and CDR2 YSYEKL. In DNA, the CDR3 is TGCGCCAGCAGCCAAGAAGGGGGCAGGAGGTCAGATACGCAGTATTTT. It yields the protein CASSQEGGRRSDTQYF.

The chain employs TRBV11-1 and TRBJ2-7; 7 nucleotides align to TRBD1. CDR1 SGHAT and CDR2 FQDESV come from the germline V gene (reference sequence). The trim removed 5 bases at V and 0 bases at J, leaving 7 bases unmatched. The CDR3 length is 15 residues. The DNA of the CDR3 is TGTGCCAGCAGCCAAGGGACAGACATCTCCTACGAGCAGTACTTC. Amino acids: CASSQGTDISYEQYF.

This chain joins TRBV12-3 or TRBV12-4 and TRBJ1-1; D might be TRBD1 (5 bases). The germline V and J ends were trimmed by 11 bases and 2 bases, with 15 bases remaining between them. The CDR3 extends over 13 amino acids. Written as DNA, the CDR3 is TGTGCCCATGGGGGGGAGACTAACACTGAAGCTTTCTTT. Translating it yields CAHGGETNTEAFF.